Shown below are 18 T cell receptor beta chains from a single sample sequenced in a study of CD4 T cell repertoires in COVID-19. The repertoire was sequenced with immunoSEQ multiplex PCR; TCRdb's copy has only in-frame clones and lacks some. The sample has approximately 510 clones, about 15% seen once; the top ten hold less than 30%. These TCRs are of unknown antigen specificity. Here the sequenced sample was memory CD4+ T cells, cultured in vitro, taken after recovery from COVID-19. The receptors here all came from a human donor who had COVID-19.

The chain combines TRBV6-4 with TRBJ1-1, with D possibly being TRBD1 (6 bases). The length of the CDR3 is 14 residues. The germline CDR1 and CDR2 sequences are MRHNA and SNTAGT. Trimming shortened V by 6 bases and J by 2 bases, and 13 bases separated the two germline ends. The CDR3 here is CASRKDRQNTEAFF. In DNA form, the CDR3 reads TGTGCCAGCAGGAAAGACAGGCAAAACACTGAAGCTTTCTTT.

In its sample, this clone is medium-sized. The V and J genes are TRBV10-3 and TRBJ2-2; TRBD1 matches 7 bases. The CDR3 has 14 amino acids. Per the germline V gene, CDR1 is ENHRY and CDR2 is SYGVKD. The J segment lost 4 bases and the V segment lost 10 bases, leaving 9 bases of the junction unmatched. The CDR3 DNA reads TGTGCCACCGGACAGGCGTGGGGCACCGGGGAGCTGTTTTTT. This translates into CATGQAWGTGELFF.

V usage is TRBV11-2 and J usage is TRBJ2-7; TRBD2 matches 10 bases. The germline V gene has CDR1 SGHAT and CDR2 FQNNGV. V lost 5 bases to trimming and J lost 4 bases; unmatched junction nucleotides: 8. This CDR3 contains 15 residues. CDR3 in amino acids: CASSRQAGGRYEQYF. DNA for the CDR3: TGTGCCAGCAGCCGACAAGCGGGAGGGAGGTACGAGCAGTACTTC. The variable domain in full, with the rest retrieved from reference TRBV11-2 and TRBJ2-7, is EAGVAQSPRYKIIEKRQSVAFWCNPISGHATLYWYQQILGQGPKLLIQFQNNGVVDDSQLPKDRFSAERLKGVDSTLKIQPAKLEDSAVYLCASSRQAGGRYEQYFGPGTRLTVT.

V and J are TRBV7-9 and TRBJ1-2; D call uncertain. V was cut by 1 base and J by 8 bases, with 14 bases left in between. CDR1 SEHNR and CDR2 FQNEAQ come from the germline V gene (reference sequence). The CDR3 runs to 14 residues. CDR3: CASSLGSTPLGYTF. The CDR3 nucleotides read TGTGCCAGCAGCTTAGGTTCGACGCCCCTCGGCTACACCTTC.

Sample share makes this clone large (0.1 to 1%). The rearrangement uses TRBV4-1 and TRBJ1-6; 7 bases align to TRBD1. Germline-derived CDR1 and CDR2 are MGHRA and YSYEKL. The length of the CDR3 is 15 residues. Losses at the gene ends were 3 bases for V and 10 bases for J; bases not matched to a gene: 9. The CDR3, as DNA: TGCGCCAGCAGCCAGAGCGACAGGGTTGGATCACCCCTCCACTTT. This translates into CASSQSDRVGSPLHF.

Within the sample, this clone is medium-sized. CDR3 sequence: CASSFLTGRNTEAFF. CDR3 DNA sequence: TGTGCCAGCAGTTTCCTGACAGGGCGAAACACTGAAGCTTTCTTT. This chain joins TRBV28 and TRBJ1-1; TRBD1 aligns across 7 bases. The CDR3 extends over 15 amino acids. V gave up 3 bases and J gave up 2 bases; unmatched junction bases: 6. CDR1 MDHEN and CDR2 SYDVKM come from the germline V gene.

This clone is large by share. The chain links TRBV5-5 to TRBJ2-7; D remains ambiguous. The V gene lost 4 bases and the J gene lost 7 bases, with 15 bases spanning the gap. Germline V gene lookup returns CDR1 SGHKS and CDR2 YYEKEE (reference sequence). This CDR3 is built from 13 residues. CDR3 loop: CASSRNAAGEQYF. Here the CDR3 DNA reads TGTGCCAGCAGCCGAAACGCCGCTGGGGAGCAGTACTTC.

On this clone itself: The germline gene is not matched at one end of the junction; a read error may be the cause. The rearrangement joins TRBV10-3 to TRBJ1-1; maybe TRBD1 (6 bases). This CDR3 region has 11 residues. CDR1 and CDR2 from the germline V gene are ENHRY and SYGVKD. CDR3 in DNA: TGCGCGGGGGGGCGCTCTAATGAAGCTTTCTTT. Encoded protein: CAGGRSNEAFF.

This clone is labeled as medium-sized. The CDR3 reads CASSLPGSYEQYF. The CDR3, as DNA: TGTGCCAGCAGTTTGCCCGGCTCCTACGAGCAGTACTTC. The rearrangement uses TRBV27 and TRBJ2-7, with D hard to call. Germline lookup yields CDR1 MNHEY and CDR2 SMNVEV (reference sequence). V was trimmed by 3 bases and J by 0 bases, leaving 6 bases between them. The CDR3 is 13 residues long.

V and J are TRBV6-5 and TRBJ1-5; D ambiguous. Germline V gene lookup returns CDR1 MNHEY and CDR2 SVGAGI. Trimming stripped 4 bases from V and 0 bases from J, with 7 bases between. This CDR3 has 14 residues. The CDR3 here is CASSSVYSNQPQHF. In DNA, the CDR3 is TGTGCCAGCAGTTCAGTCTATAGCAATCAGCCCCAGCATTTT.

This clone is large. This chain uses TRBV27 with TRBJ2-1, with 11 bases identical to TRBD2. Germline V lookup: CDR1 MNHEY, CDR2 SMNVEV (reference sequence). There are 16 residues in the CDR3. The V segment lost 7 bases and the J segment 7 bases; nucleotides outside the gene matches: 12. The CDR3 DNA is TGTGCCAGCAACTCTCTAGCGGGAGGATCGGGGAATGAGCAGTTCTTC. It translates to CASNSLAGGSGNEQFF.

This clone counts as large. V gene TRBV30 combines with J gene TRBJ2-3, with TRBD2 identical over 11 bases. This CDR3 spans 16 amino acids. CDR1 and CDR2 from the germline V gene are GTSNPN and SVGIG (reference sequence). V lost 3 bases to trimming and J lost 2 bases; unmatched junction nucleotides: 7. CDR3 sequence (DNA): TGTGCCTGGAGCCCAGGACTAGCGGGCCTCACAGATACGCAGTATTTT. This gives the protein CAWSPGLAGLTDTQYF. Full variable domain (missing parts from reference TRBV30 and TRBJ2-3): SQTIHQWPATLVQPVGSPLSLECTVEGTSNPNLYWYRQAAGRGLQLLFYSVGIGQISSEVPQNLSASRPQDRQFILSSKKLLLSDSGFYLCAWSPGLAGLTDTQYFGPGTRLTVL.

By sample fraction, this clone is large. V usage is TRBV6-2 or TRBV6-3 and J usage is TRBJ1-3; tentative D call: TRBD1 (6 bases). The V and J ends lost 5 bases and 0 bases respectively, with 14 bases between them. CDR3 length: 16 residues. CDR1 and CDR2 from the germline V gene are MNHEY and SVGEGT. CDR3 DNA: TGTGCCAGCAGTCCCCCGGGACAACTCTCTGGAAACACCATATATTTT. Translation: CASSPPGQLSGNTIYF.

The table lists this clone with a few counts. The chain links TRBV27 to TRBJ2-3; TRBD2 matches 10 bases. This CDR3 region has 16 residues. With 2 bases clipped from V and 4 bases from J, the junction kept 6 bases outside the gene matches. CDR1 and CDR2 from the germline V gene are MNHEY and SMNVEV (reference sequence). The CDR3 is CASSLSGRVLADTQYF. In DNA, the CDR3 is TGTGCCAGCAGTTTAAGCGGGAGGGTCCTGGCAGATACGCAGTATTTT.

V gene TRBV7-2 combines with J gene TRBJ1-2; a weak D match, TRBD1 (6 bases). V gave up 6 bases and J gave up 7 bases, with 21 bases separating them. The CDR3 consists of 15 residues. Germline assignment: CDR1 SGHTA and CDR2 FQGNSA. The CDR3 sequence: CASRRTGNPETGYTF. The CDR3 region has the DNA TGTGCCAGCAGACGAACAGGGAATCCTGAAACTGGCTACACCTTC.

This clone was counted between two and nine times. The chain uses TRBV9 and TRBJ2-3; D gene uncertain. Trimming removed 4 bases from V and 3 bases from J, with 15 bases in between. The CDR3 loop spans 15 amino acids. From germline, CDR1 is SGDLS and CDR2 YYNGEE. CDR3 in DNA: TGTGCCAGCAGCTTCTCTTTGGAACAGACAGATACGCAGTATTTT. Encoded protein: CASSFSLEQTDTQYF.

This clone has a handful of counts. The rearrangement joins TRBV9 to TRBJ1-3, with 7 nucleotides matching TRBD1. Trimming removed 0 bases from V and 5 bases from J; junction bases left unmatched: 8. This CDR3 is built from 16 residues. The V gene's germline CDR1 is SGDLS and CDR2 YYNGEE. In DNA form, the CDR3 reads TGTGCCAGCAGCGTAGGGCCGGCAGGGGGACGAAACACCATATATTTT. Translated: CASSVGPAGGRNTIYF.

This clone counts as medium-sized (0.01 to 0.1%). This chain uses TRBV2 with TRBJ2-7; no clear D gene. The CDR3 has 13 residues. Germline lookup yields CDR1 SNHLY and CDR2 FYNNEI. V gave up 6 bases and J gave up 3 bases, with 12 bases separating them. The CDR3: CASSSTYRYEQYF. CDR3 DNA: TGTGCCAGCAGCAGCACTTACCGCTACGAGCAGTACTTC.